The TCR beta chain described here comes from a study of OX40 agonist ivuxolimab in advanced cancers. The CDR3 runs to 14 residues. Germline CDR1 LNHDA, CDR2 SQIVND (reference sequence). The V and J ends lost 2 bases and 6 bases respectively, with 12 bases between them. The data were produced by immunoSEQ multiplex PCR, yet TCRdb's version contains in-frame clones alone and is incomplete. The sample holds about 100,000 clones, approximately 80% seen once. This clonotype was sampled from an adult with an advanced solid tumor such as melanoma, head and neck, liver or kidney cancer. This sample comprised CD4+ or CD8+ T cells sorted from blood, obtained in a trial of the OX40 agonist ivuxolimab. The V and J genes are TRBV19 and TRBJ2-3; perhaps TRBD1 as D (5 bases). CDR3 sequence reads: CASSIQGLLDTQYF. The CDR3 nucleotides read TGTGCCAGTAGTATACAGGGCCTCCTTGATACGCAGTATTTT.